This T cell receptor (beta chain) was recorded in a study of multiple sclerosis patients with progressive multifocal leukoencephalopathy. Overall study: Multiple sclerosis patients on natalizumab who never developed PML served as longitudinally sampled controls.

The germline CDR1 and CDR2 sequences are MGHRA and YSYEKL. This CDR3 region has 14 residues. Trimming left V 1 base short and J 4 bases short, with 9 bases between. Profiling relied on immunoSEQ multiplex PCR, and the TCRdb table lists in-frame clones only, not all of them. The repertoire consists of under 35,000 clones, with almost 95% occurring once and the leading ten covering around 1.8%. Time point denoted: before natalizumab initiation. This rearrangement joins TRBV4-1 to TRBJ2-3; D is ambiguous. The sequence came from a man aged 30-40 years with multiple sclerosis. The source material was PBMCs. CDR3 region: CASSQGVGADTQYF. In DNA, the CDR3 is TGCGCCAGCAGCCAAGGGGTCGGAGCAGATACGCAGTATTTT.